The next 25 T cell receptor beta chains were all read from a single sample in a study of blood T cell repertoires in COVID-19. The assay was immunoSEQ multiplex PCR, and TCRdb's table has in-frame clones only and misses some. The sample consists of fewer than 65,000 clones, around four fifths of them appearing once. The sample taken for sequencing was peripheral blood. The receptors stem from a human donor in a cohort sampled during active COVID-19.

This clone is a singleton in its sample. The chain employs TRBV19 and TRBJ1-2, with no clear D. The germline gives CDR1 LNHDA, CDR2 SQIVND (reference sequence). V gave up 1 base and J gave up 1 base, with 13 bases separating them. The CDR3 is 16 residues long. CDR3 in amino acids: CASSIVGTTFNYGYTF. The DNA of the CDR3 is TGTGCCAGTAGTATAGTGGGTACTACCTTTAACTATGGCTACACCTTC.

The chain uses TRBV7-9 and TRBJ2-7, with 7 bases matching TRBD1. After removal of 5 bases from V and 4 bases from J, the junction contained 14 bases not matched to a gene. Per the germline V gene, CDR1 is SEHNR and CDR2 is FQNEAQ (reference sequence). The CDR3 runs to 16 residues. CDR3 nucleotide sequence: TGTGCCAGCAGCGCCCTAAGACAGGGTAATAGGTACGAGCAGTACTTC. Its translation: CASSALRQGNRYEQYF.

The chain has TRBV24-1 and TRBJ2-3; 7 bases are a match to TRBD1. The CDR3 loop spans 13 amino acids. CDR1 is KGHDR, CDR2 SFDVKD, per germline. The V gene end was trimmed by 9 bases and the J gene end by 3 bases; junction bases not matched to a gene: 5. CDR3 protein: CATRDSFTDTQYF. The CDR3 DNA is TGTGCCACCCGGGACAGCTTTACAGATACGCAGTATTTT.

This sequence joins TRBV2 and TRBJ2-1; tentatively, D is TRBD2 (5 bases). V dropped 4 bases and J dropped 5 bases, with 9 bases sitting between them. The CDR3 extends over 13 amino acids. Germline V gene sequence: CDR1 SNHLY, CDR2 FYNNEI. DNA of the CDR3: TGTGCCAGCAGTGGTACTAGGGACAATGAGCAGTTCTTC. Translated, it gives CASSGTRDNEQFF.

The chain has TRBV4-3 and TRBJ2-4; 8 bases are shared with TRBD2. Germline V gene sequence: CDR1 LGHNA, CDR2 YSLEER. This CDR3 region has 18 residues. V lost 1 base, J lost 2 bases, and 10 bases stayed unmatched. CDR3 nucleotides: TGCGCCAGCAGCCAAGTCATAGGGACGGGAGGGCCCAAAAACATTCAGTACTTC. It encodes CASSQVIGTGGPKNIQYF.

The chain carries TRBV4-2 and TRBJ2-1; 8 nucleotides agree with TRBD2. Per the germline V gene, CDR1 is LGHNA and CDR2 is YNFKEQ. The V segment lost 4 bases and the J segment 4 bases; nucleotides outside the gene matches: 6. The CDR3 is 15 residues long. In DNA form, the CDR3 reads TGTGCCAGCAGCCCGTCAGCGGGGGATTACAATGAGCAGTTCTTC. This encodes CASSPSAGDYNEQFF.

For the CDR3, the DNA is TGTGCCAGCAGCCCCGGACAGGGGGTCACTGAAGCTTTCTTT. Translated: CASSPGQGVTEAFF. The V gene is TRBV5-8, the J gene TRBJ1-1; 10 nucleotides match TRBD1. CDR1 is SGHTS and CDR2 is YDEGEE in the germline V gene. CDR3 length equals 14 residues. V lost 4 bases and J lost 4; bases outside the gene matches: 4. The variable domain in full, completed from reference TRBV5-8 and TRBJ1-1, reads EAGVTQSPTHLIKTRGQQATLRCSPISGHTSVYWYQQALGLGLQFLLWYDEGEERNRGNFPPRFSGRQFPNYSSELNVNALELEDSALYLCASSPGQGVTEAFFGQGTRLTVV.

The genes are TRBV7-2 and TRBJ2-1; D perhaps matches TRBD2 (6 bases). From germline, CDR1 is SGHTA and CDR2 FQGNSA. This CDR3 has 16 amino acids. The V and J ends lost 6 bases and 7 bases respectively, with 22 bases between them. This CDR3 is CASRDRSGGAENEQFF. The CDR3 nucleotides are TGTGCCAGCAGGGATAGAAGCGGCGGGGCGGAGAATGAGCAGTTCTTC.

CDR3 sequence: CASSPGGRGNYGYTF. The CDR3 DNA sequence: TGTGCCAGCTCTCCAGGGGGCAGAGGTAACTATGGCTACACCTTC. V and J are TRBV9 and TRBJ1-2; 8 nucleotides agree with TRBD1. The germline V gene encodes CDR1 SGDLS and CDR2 YYNGEE. There are 15 residues in the CDR3. J lost 1 base, V lost 7 bases, and 9 bases had no gene match.

The chain combines TRBV20-1 with TRBJ1-2; D gene unclear. The CDR3 has 14 amino acids. Trimming pared 3 bases from V and 0 bases from J, leaving 11 bases between. CDR1 DFQATT and CDR2 SNEGSKA come from the germline V gene (reference sequence). The CDR3 is CSASGRDSNYGYTF. The CDR3 nucleotides are TGCAGTGCTAGTGGGCGGGATTCTAACTATGGCTACACCTTC.

This clone was seen once. The chain is built from TRBV12-5 and TRBJ2-7; 7 bases map to TRBD1. Germline CDR1 LGHNT, CDR2 FRNRAP. The CDR3 spans 16 residues. Losses at the gene ends were 2 bases for V and 0 bases for J; bases not matched to a gene: 7. The CDR3 spells CASGLIGQANSYEQYF. The CDR3 DNA follows: TGTGCTAGTGGTTTGATCGGACAGGCGAACTCCTACGAGCAGTACTTC.

The chain carries TRBV9 and TRBJ2-5; the D gene is possibly TRBD1 (5 bases). Germline CDR1 is SGDLS and CDR2 is YYNGEE. The CDR3 extends over 13 amino acids. The V end was cut by 2 bases, the J end by 3 bases, with 8 bases between. The CDR3 loop reads CASSVGQEETQYF. The CDR3 DNA reads as TGTGCCAGCAGCGTTGGACAAGAAGAGACCCAGTACTTC.

This clone came up once. The chain is built from TRBV4-3 and TRBJ2-1; D remains ambiguous. CDR3 size: 14 residues. Trimming stripped 5 bases from V and 2 bases from J, with 10 bases between. Germline CDR1 and CDR2: LGHNA and YSLEER. CDR3 sequence: CASSSAEPYNEQFF. The CDR3 coding sequence is TGCGCCAGCAGCTCGGCGGAGCCCTACAATGAGCAGTTCTTC.

The rearrangement links TRBV9 to TRBJ1-1, with 7 bases that match TRBD1. There are 14 residues in the CDR3. J gave up 7 bases and V 3 bases, and 9 bases lay outside the gene matches. From germline, CDR1 is SGDLS and CDR2 YYNGEE. The CDR3 spells CASSATRGTDEAFF. The CDR3 bases are TGTGCCAGCAGCGCAACCAGGGGGACAGATGAAGCTTTCTTT.

This sequence joins TRBV27 and TRBJ1-2; tentatively, D is TRBD1 (6 bases). The CDR3 consists of 15 residues. The germline V gene has CDR1 MNHEY and CDR2 SMNVEV (reference sequence). The V end was cut by 0 bases, the J end by 4 bases, with 12 bases between. The CDR3 DNA follows: TGTGCCAGCAGTTTATCCGGACAGCCCCTCTATGGCTACACCTTC. Translating gives CASSLSGQPLYGYTF.

This chain connects TRBV5-6 to TRBJ2-3, with D tentatively TRBD2 (6 bases). V dropped 2 bases and J dropped 8 bases, with 9 bases sitting between them. The CDR3 extends over 12 amino acids. CDR1 and CDR2 (germline): SGHDT, YYEEEE. The DNA of the CDR3 is TGTGCCAGCAGCTTTAGCGGACCTACGCAGTATTTT. This translates into CASSFSGPTQYF.

In DNA form, the CDR3 reads TGTGCCAGCAGCTTAAGTTCAGGGGAGGGAACTGAAGCTTTCTTT. It translates to CASSLSSGEGTEAFF. V usage is TRBV7-3 and J usage is TRBJ1-1, with D possibly being TRBD1 (6 bases). The CDR3 extends over 15 amino acids. The germline V gene has CDR1 SGHTA and CDR2 FQGTGA. The V end was cut by 1 base, the J end by 5 bases, with 14 bases between.

V is TRBV7-9 and J is TRBJ2-5, with 11 positions matching TRBD2. Trimming took 4 bases from V and 0 from J; bases not matched to a gene: 4. The CDR3 has 16 residues. From germline, CDR1 is SEHNR and CDR2 FQNEAQ (reference sequence). The CDR3 is CASSSRLAGYQETQYF. In DNA form, the CDR3 reads TGTGCCAGCAGCTCCCGACTAGCGGGATACCAAGAGACCCAGTACTTC.

V and J are TRBV3-1 (or the pseudogene TRBV3-2) and TRBJ2-6; maybe TRBD1 (6 bases). With 4 bases removed from V and 4 bases from J, the gap between germline ends came to 11 bases. In germline, CDR1 is LGHDT, CDR2 YNNKEL (reference sequence). The CDR3 length is 15 residues. This CDR3 reads CASSLQGSGANVLTF. The DNA for the CDR3 is TGTGCCAGCAGCCTACAGGGCTCCGGGGCCAACGTCCTGACTTTC.

The chain carries TRBV5-1 and TRBJ2-7, with a tentative D call TRBD1 (6 bases). The V end lost 4 bases, the J end lost 4 bases, and 12 bases lay between the germline ends. The CDR3 loop spans 13 amino acids. Germline CDR1 and CDR2: SGHRS and YFSETQ. The DNA of the CDR3 is TGCGCCAGCAGCCAGGGGAGTTCTTACGAGCAGTACTTC. It yields the protein CASSQGSSYEQYF.

The CDR3 coding sequence is TGTGCCAGTAGTATAGGGGGACAGGATCCCGAGCAGTACTTC. This gives the protein CASSIGGQDPEQYF. V is TRBV19 and J is TRBJ2-7; 8 bases agree with TRBD1. Germline V CDR1 and CDR2: LNHDA, SQIVND (reference sequence). The CDR3 extends over 14 amino acids. The junction had 5 bases not matched to a gene; V was cut back by 1 base and J by 6 bases.

The J gene is TRBJ1-1, the V gene TRBV2; 7 nucleotides align to TRBD1. Germline V gene lookup returns CDR1 SNHLY and CDR2 FYNNEI. The CDR3 runs to 14 residues. V shed 6 bases and J 0 bases; nucleotides not matched to a gene: 4. CDR3 residues: CASRPGQLNTEAFF. The DNA of the CDR3 is TGTGCCAGCAGGCCGGGACAGCTGAACACTGAAGCTTTCTTT.

The chain links TRBV5-4 to TRBJ2-3, with D maybe TRBD2 (5 bases). Trimming pared 4 bases from V and 4 bases from J, leaving 13 bases between. The germline V gene has CDR1 SGHNT and CDR2 YYREEE (reference sequence). The CDR3 is 14 residues long. The CDR3 coding sequence is TGTGCCAGCAGCCAGCGGACGGGCGCAGATACGCAGTATTTT. Translating gives CASSQRTGADTQYF. Variable domain in full (rest from reference TRBV5-4 and TRBJ2-3): ETGVTQSPTHLIKTRGQQVTLRCSSQSGHNTVSWYQQALGQGPQFIFQYYREEENGRGNFPPRFSGLQFPNYSSELNVNALELDDSALYLCASSQRTGADTQYFGPGTRLTVL.

V is TRBV7-8 and J is TRBJ1-1; no clear D. V was shortened by 6 bases and J by 4 bases, with 12 bases between the two germline ends. This CDR3 is built from 13 residues. CDR1 is SGHVS, CDR2 FQNEAQ, per germline. CDR3 protein: CASSEPRGTEAFF. CDR3 nucleotide sequence: TGTGCCAGCAGTGAACCCCGGGGCACTGAAGCTTTCTTT.

V usage is TRBV29-1 and J usage is TRBJ2-7; 11 bases fit TRBD2. J lost 5 bases, V lost 7 bases, and 4 bases had no gene match. CDR3 length equals 12 residues. The V gene's germline CDR1 is SQVTM and CDR2 ANQGSEA. CDR3 DNA: TGCAGCGCCCAGGGACTAGCGGACGAGCAGTACTTC. It encodes CSAQGLADEQYF.